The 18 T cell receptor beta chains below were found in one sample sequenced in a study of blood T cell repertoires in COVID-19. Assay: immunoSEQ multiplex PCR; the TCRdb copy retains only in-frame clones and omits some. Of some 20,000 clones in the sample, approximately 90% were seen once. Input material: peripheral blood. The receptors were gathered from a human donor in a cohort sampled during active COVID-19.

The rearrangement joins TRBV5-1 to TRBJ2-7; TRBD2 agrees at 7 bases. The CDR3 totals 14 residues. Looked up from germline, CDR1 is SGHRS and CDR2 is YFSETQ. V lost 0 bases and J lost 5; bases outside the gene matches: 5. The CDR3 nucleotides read TGCGCCAGCAGCTTGGGGGGAGGGATGAACGAGCAGTACTTC. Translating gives CASSLGGGMNEQYF.

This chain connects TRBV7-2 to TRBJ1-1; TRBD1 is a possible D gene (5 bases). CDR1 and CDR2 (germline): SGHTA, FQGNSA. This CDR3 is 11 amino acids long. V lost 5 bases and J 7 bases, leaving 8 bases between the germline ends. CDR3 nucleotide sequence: TGTGCCAGCAGCATTACAGGTGAAGCTTTCTTT. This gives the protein CASSITGEAFF. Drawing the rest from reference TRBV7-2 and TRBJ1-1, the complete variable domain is GAGVSQSPSNKVTEKGKDVELRCDPISGHTALYWYRQSLGQGLEFLIYFQGNSAPDKSGLPSDRFSAERTGGSVSTLTIQRTQQEDSAVYLCASSITGEAFFGQGTRLTVV.

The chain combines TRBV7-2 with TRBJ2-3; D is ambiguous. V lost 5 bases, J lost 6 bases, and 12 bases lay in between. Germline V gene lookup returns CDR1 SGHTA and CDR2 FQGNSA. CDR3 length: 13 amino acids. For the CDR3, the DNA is TGTGCCAGCAGCCTTTTCACTCCCGATACGCAGTATTTT. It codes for CASSLFTPDTQYF.

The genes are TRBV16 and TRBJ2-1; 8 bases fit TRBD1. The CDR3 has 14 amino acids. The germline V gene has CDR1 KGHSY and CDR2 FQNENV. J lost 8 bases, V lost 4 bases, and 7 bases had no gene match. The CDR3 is CASSPITGGYEQFF. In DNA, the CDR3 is TGTGCCAGCAGCCCTATAACAGGGGGTTATGAGCAGTTCTTC.

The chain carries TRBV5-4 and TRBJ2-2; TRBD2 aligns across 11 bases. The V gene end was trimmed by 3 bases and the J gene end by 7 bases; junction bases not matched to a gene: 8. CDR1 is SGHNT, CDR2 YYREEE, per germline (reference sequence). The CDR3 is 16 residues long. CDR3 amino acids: CASSSSTSGSGGELFF. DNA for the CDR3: TGTGCCAGCAGCTCGTCCACTAGCGGGAGTGGCGGGGAGCTGTTTTTT.

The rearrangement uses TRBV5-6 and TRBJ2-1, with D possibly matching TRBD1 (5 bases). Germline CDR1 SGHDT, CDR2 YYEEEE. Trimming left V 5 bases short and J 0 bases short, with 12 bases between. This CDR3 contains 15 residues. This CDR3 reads CASRAQVSSYNEQFF. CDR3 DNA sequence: TGTGCCAGCAGGGCACAGGTTAGCTCCTACAATGAGCAGTTCTTC.

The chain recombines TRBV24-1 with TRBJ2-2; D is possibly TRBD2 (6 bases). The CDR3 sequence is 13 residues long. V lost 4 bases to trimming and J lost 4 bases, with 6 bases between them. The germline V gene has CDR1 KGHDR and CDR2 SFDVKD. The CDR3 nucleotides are TGTGCCACCAGTGAGGGGGGCACCGGGGAGCTGTTTTTT. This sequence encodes CATSEGGTGELFF.

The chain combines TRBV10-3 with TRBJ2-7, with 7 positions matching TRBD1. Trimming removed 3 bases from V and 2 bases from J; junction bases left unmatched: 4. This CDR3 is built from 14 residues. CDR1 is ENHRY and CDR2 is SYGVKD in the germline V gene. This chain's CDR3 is CAISDQQGTYEQYF. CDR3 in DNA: TGTGCCATCAGTGATCAACAGGGGACCTACGAGCAGTACTTC.

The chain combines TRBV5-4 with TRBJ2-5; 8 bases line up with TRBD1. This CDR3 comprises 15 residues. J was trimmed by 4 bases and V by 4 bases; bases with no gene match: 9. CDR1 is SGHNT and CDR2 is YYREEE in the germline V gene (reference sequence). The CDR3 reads CASSPAGGTLETQYF. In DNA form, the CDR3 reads TGTGCCAGCAGCCCCGCAGGGGGCACGTTAGAGACCCAGTACTTC.

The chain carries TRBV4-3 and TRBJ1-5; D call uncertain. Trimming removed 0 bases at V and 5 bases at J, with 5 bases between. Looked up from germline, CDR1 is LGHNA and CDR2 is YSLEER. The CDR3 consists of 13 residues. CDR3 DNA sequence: TGCGCCAGCAGCCAAGACAGCGATCAGCCCCAGCATTTT. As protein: CASSQDSDQPQHF.

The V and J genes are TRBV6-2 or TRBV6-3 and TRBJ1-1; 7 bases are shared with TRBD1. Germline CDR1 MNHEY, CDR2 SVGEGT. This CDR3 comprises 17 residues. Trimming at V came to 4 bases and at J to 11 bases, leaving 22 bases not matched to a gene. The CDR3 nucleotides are TGTGCCAGCAGTTCCGAACTGCCCGACAGGGCGACCCTTTGGGCTTTCTTT. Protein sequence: CASSSELPDRATLWAFF.

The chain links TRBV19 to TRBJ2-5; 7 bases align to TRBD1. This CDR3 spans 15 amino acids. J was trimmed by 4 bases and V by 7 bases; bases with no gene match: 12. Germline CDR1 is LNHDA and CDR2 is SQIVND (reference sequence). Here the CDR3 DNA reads TGTGCCAGTACTGTGACAGGGCAGATCGCAGAGACCCAGTACTTC. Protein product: CASTVTGQIAETQYF.

In DNA, the CDR3 is TGTGCCAGCAGCTTGTACGACAGGCGGGAGACCCAGTACTTC. Translation: CASSLYDRRETQYF. The chain links TRBV5-4 to TRBJ2-5, with D perhaps TRBD1 (6 bases). Germline CDR1 and CDR2: SGHNT and YYREEE (reference sequence). CDR3 length: 14 residues. The ends were cut back, 1 base at V and 5 bases at J, with 12 bases in the middle.

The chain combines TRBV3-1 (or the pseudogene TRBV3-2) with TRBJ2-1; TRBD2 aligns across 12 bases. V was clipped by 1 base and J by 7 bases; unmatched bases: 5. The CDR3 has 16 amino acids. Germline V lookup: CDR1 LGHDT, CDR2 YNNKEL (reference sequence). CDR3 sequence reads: CASSQGLAGVGNEQFF. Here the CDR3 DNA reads TGTGCCAGCAGCCAAGGACTAGCGGGAGTAGGTAATGAGCAGTTCTTC.

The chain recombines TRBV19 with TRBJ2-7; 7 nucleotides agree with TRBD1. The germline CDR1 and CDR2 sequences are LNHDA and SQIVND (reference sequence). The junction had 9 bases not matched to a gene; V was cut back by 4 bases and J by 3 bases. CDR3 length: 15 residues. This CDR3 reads CASSKGAEGIYEQYF. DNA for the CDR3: TGTGCCAGTAGTAAGGGGGCCGAAGGGATCTACGAGCAGTACTTC.

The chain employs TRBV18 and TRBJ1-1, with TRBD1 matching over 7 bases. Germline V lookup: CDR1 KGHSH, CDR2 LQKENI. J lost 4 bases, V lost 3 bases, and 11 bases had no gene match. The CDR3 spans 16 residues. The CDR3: CASSPDGSDRATEAFF. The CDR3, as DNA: TGTGCCAGCTCACCTGACGGGAGCGACAGGGCCACTGAAGCTTTCTTT.

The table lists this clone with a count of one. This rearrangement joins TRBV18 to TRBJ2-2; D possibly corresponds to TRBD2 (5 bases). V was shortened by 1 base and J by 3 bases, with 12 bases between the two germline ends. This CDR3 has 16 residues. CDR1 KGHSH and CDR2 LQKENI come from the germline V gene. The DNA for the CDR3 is TGTGCCAGCTCACCACAGCCCATCGGGGACACCGGGGAGCTGTTTTTT. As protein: CASSPQPIGDTGELFF. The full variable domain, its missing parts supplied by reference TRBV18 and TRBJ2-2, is NAGVMQNPRHLVRRRGQEARLRCSPMKGHSHVYWYRQLPEEGLKFMVYLQKENIIDESGMPKERFSAEFPKEGPSILRIQQVVRGDSAAYFCASSPQPIGDTGELFFGEGSRLTVL.

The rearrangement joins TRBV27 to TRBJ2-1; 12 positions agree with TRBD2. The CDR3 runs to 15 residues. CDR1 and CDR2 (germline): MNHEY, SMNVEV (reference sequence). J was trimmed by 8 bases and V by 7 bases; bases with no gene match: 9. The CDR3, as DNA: TGTGCCAGCACCCCCTGGGCTAGCGGGAGGGATGAGCAGTTCTTC. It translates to CASTPWASGRDEQFF.